This note documents a single TCR beta chain sequence. Its antigen is as yet unknown. The data were taken from a study of T cell repertoires in cytomegalovirus infection. TCRdb independently ran MiXCR on the reads; one entry per CDR3 protein. Here the sample spans 700,000 to 950,000 distinct CDR3 sequences, 30% to 35% being singletons. CDR3 size: 17 residues. CDR1 and CDR2 (germline): MNHNY, SVGAGI (reference sequence). V lost 2 bases and J 4 bases, leaving 20 bases between the germline ends. This sequence joins TRBV6-6 and TRBJ1-2; D remains ambiguous. The source material was cultured CD8+ T cells from PBMCs, sampled from culture after CMV antigen stimulation. The origin of this receptor is a human donor in good health (CMV status not recorded). Some clones in this sample may be carry-over from other donors' samples. Written as DNA, the CDR3 is TGTGCCAGCAGTTACAACCTAACACGGCTTCGGTTCTATGGCTACACCTTC. Its protein product is CASSYNLTRLRFYGYTF.